This T cell receptor beta chain stems from a study of blood T cell repertoires in COVID-19. Whole-study context: Collection of acute and convalescent COVID-19 samples took place in the United States, Italy and Spain. T cells, B-cell-depleted T cells, or PBMCs supplied cDNA or gDNA.

Authors' data handling: Reference gene primers were amplified, and this amplification served to estimate nucleated cell counts. Data came from immunoSEQ multiplex PCR; TCRdb stores just in-frame clones and leaves some out. V and J calls and clone size are those listed in that table; D and trimming were worked out from the DNA. The sample shows 54,000 or so clones, around 86% of them seen only once. V was clipped by 6 bases and J by 5 bases, with 11 bases between them. The germline V gene has CDR1 MNHEY and CDR2 SVGAGI. This CDR3 spans 14 amino acids. This clonotype was sampled from a woman aged 80 or older with acute or convalescent COVID-19. The sequencing sample was made of peripheral blood. V is TRBV6-5 and J is TRBJ1-6; D is perhaps TRBD1 (5 bases). DNA for the CDR3: TGTGCCAGCAGGGGGACTGCCAATAATTCACCCCTCCACTTT. Its translation: CASRGTANNSPLHF.